Sequencing of this T cell receptor beta chain was carried out in a study of blood T cell repertoires in COVID-19. Study-level background: Nucleic acid was either cDNA or gDNA, and it came from T cells, B-cell-depleted T cells, or PBMCs.

Under the authors' procedure: Estimates of nucleated cell counts were drawn from the amplification of reference gene primers. The table came from immunoSEQ multiplex PCR; TCRdb's copy has only in-frame clones and leaves some out. The V and J calls and clone size come from that table; D and trimming were worked out from the DNA. This table holds about 360,000 clones, 85% to 90% found once. Germline CDR1 is SNHLY and CDR2 is FYNNEI. Trimming removed 3 bases from V and 6 bases from J, with 12 bases in between. The CDR3 length is 13 residues. The TCR originated in a human donor in a cohort sampled during active COVID-19. The genes are TRBV2 and TRBJ2-7; TRBD2 is a possible D gene (5 bases). The material sequenced was peripheral blood. The CDR3 coding sequence is TGTGCCAGCAGTGAGCGGACCCGGGGCGAGCAGTACTTC. This translates into CASSERTRGEQYF. Together with reference TRBV2 and TRBJ2-7, the CDR3 gives the full variable domain: EPEVTQTPSHQVTQMGQEVILRCVPISNHLYFYWYRQILGQKVEFLVSFYNNEISEKSEIFDDQFSVERPDGSNFTLKIRSTKLEDSAMYFCASSERTRGEQYFGPGTRLTVT.